This is a list of T cell receptor beta chains from one sample in a study of spatial heterogeneity in lung cancer. TCRdb processed the 5' RACE reads anew with MiXCR; each CDR3 protein has one entry. The data contain about 82,000 distinct CDR3 sequences, roughly 13% of them singletons. The input for sequencing was PBMCs, taken at surgery. Receptors originate from a male donor with early-stage non-small cell lung cancer. Both conserved end residues are part of each CDR3. The D gene is left open where the match is weak. Where a row states a size, it is once, few, many or the class of an expanded clone; other rows omit it.

V,length,D,J,size,CDR3,DNA
TRBV5-1,15,NA,TRBJ2-2,few,CASSLSSLNTGELFF,TGCGCCAGCAGCTTGTCCAGTCTGAACACCGGGGAGCTGTTTTTT
TRBV9,17,NA,TRBJ1-5,few,CASSPGAAQSLNQPQHF,TGTGCCAGCAGCCCGGGGGCAGCCCAAAGTCTCAATCAGCCCCAGCATTTT
TRBV30,15,NA,TRBJ2-2,few,CAWSVREAEDGELFF,TGTGCCTGGAGTGTAAGAGAGGCAGAGGACGGGGAGCTGTTTTTT
TRBV6-1,14,NA,TRBJ1-2,many,CASSVDDWSYGYTF,TGTGCCAGCAGTGTAGATGACTGGAGCTATGGCTACACCTTC
TRBV19,13,NA,TRBJ1-1,NA,CASSVLTGFEAFF,TGTGCCAGTAGTGTACTAACAGGATTTGAAGCTTTCTTT
TRBV27,16,TRBD2,TRBJ2-3,few,CASSSLSGRSRHTQYF,TGTGCCAGCAGTTCCCTTAGCGGGAGGTCCCGTCATACGCAGTATTTT
TRBV7-8,15,NA,TRBJ2-7,NA,CASSPLAMSSHEQYF,TGTGCCAGCAGCCCACTGGCTATGTCTTCCCACGAGCAGTACTTC
TRBV2,14,TRBD1,TRBJ1-1,NA,CASIPPYRGTEAFF,TGTGCCAGCATTCCTCCGTACAGGGGCACTGAAGCTTTCTTT
TRBV7-2,13,NA,TRBJ2-1,NA,CATGPGIGNEQFF,TGTGCCACCGGACCAGGGATAGGTAATGAGCAGTTCTTC
TRBV27,16,TRBD2,TRBJ2-1,many,CASGTTGTSGGGEQFF,TGTGCCAGCGGGACAACCGGGACTAGCGGGGGTGGGGAGCAGTTCTTC
TRBV5-1,11,NA,TRBJ1-2,NA,CASSSDRSYTF,TGCGCCAGCAGCTCGGACAGAAGCTACACCTTC
TRBV3-1,14,NA,TRBJ2-3,few,CASSQDVNTDTQYF,TGTGCCAGCAGCCAAGATGTGAACACAGATACGCAGTATTTT
TRBV4-1,15,NA,TRBJ1-3,few,CASSQDIGAENTIYF,TGCGCCAGCAGCCAAGATATAGGGGCCGAAAACACCATATATTTT
TRBV10-3,16,NA,TRBJ2-5,NA,CAISDPIVSDQETQYF,TGTGCCATCAGTGACCCAATTGTATCCGACCAAGAGACCCAGTACTTC
TRBV19,16,NA,TRBJ1-1,many,CASSIAGTNMNTEAFF,TGTGCCAGTAGTATAGCCGGTACCAACATGAACACTGAAGCTTTCTTT
TRBV18,13,NA,TRBJ2-7,few,CASSPPGKFEQYF,TGTGCCAGCTCACCACCAGGGAAATTCGAGCAGTACTTC
TRBV6-6,14,NA,TRBJ2-7,NA,CASSYPSRYDEQYF,TGTGCCAGCAGTTACCCATCTAGGTACGACGAGCAGTACTTC
TRBV9,13,NA,TRBJ2-4,NA,CASSVDAKNIQYF,TGTGCCAGCAGCGTAGATGCGAAAAACATTCAGTACTTC
TRBV7-9,16,TRBD1,TRBJ1-2,many,CASSLQNLGQGGGYTF,TGTGCCAGCAGCTTACAGAACCTCGGACAGGGGGGTGGCTACACCTTC
TRBV10-3,13,NA,TRBJ1-5,many,CAISGARDQPQHF,TGTGCCATCAGTGGGGCTCGGGACCAGCCCCAGCATTTT
TRBV2,14,NA,TRBJ1-6,few,CASSEGSQPRPLHF,TGTGCCAGCAGTGAGGGGTCCCAGCCGAGGCCCCTCCACTTT
TRBV7-9,16,TRBD1,TRBJ1-2,few,CASSGRTGRDSYGYTF,TGTGCCAGCAGCGGCAGGACAGGGCGCGACTCTTATGGCTACACCTTC
TRBV12-5,13,NA,TRBJ2-7,NA,CASGLDNSYEQYF,TGTGCTAGTGGTTTGGACAACTCCTACGAGCAGTACTTC
TRBV29-1,13,NA,TRBJ1-1,many,CSFQFGRRAEAFF,TGCAGCTTCCAATTTGGTCGCCGAGCTGAAGCTTTCTTT
TRBV7-2,14,TRBD2,TRBJ2-3,NA,CASSFLAGRDTQYF,TGTGCCAGCAGCTTTCTAGCGGGAAGGGATACGCAGTATTTT
TRBV29-1,13,NA,TRBJ2-5,many,CSVEEAGKETQYF,TGCAGCGTTGAAGAGGCAGGGAAAGAGACCCAGTACTTC
TRBV25-1,12,NA,TRBJ2-2,NA,CASRQAHGELFF,TGTGCCAGCAGACAGGCCCACGGGGAGCTGTTTTTT
TRBV7-3,14,NA,TRBJ2-1,once,CASSWRRYYNEQFF,TGTGCCAGCTCATGGCGGAGGTACTACAATGAGCAGTTCTTC
TRBV7-9,13,NA,TRBJ2-7,NA,CASSLTLYRVQYF,TGTGCCAGCAGCTTAACCCTATACAGGGTACAGTACTTC
TRBV7-2,13,NA,TRBJ2-1,many,CASSLGAVNEQFF,TGTGCCAGCAGCTTAGGGGCAGTCAATGAGCAGTTCTTC
TRBV29-1,18,TRBD1,TRBJ2-3,NA,CSVEKRGEGQASTDTQYF,TGCAGCGTTGAAAAAAGGGGAGAGGGACAGGCAAGCACAGATACGCAGTATTTT
TRBV2,12,NA,TRBJ2-1,NA,CASSVLGNEQFF,TGTGCCAGCAGCGTCCTAGGAAATGAGCAGTTCTTC
TRBV5-1,13,NA,TRBJ2-1,NA,CASSLGTTGEQFF,TGCGCCAGCAGCTTGGGAACTACCGGTGAGCAGTTCTTC
TRBV6-2/TRBV6-3,13,TRBD2,TRBJ2-1,few,CASRASGRDEQFF,TGTGCCAGCAGGGCTAGCGGGAGGGATGAGCAGTTCTTC
TRBV5-1,14,NA,TRBJ1-1,few,CASSQGHLNTEAFF,TGCGCCAGCAGCCAGGGACATTTGAACACTGAAGCTTTCTTT
TRBV5-6,15,TRBD2,TRBJ2-1,few,CASSLELAGVDEQFF,TGTGCCAGCAGCTTGGAGCTAGCGGGGGTTGATGAGCAGTTCTTC
TRBV4-2,17,NA,TRBJ2-4,NA,CASSHVRGSWEQNIQYF,TGTGCCAGCAGCCATGTTCGGGGGTCTTGGGAGCAAAACATTCAGTACTTC
TRBV3-1,16,TRBD1,TRBJ2-2,NA,CASSVGTGINTGELFF,TGTGCCAGCAGCGTTGGGACAGGGATTAACACCGGGGAGCTGTTTTTT
TRBV7-2,14,NA,TRBJ2-6,few,CASSVNPGANVLTF,TGTGCCAGCAGCGTAAACCCTGGGGCCAACGTCCTGACTTTC
TRBV7-8,15,NA,TRBJ1-5,NA,CASSLEVNGNQPQHF,TGTGCCAGCAGCTTAGAAGTAAACGGGAATCAGCCCCAGCATTTT
TRBV7-9,14,NA,TRBJ2-7,few,CASSFGGIGVEQYF,TGTGCCAGCAGCTTCGGGGGTATTGGGGTCGAGCAGTACTTC
TRBV5-5,14,TRBD1,TRBJ1-6,few,CASSLTGRGSPLHF,TGTGCCAGCAGCCTGACAGGGAGAGGATCACCCCTCCACTTT
TRBV29-1,13,NA,TRBJ1-3,NA,CSALKSSGNTIYF,TGCAGCGCCTTGAAGAGCTCTGGAAACACCATATATTTT